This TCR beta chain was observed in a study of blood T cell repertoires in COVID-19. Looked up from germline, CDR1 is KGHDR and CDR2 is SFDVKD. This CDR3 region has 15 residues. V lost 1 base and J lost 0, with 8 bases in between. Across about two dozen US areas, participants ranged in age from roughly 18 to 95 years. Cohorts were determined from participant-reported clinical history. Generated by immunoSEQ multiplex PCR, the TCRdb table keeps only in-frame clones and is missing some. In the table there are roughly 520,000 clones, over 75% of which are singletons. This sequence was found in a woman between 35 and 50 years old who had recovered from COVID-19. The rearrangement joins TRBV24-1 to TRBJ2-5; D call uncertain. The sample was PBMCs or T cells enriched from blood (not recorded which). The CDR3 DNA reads TGTGCCACCAGTGATTTCCCAGCGCACCAAGAGACCCAGTACTTC. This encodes CATSDFPAHQETQYF.